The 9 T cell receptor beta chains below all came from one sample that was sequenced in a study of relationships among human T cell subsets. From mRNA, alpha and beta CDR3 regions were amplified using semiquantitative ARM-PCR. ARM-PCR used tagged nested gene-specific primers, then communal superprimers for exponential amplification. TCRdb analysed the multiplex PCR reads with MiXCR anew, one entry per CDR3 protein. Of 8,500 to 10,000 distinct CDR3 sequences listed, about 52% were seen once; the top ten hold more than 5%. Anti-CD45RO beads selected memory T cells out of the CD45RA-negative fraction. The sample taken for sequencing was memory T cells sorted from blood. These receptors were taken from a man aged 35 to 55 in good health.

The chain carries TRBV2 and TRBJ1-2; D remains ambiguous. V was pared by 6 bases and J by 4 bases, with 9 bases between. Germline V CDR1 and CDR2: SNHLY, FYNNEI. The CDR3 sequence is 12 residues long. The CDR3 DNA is TGTGCCAGCAGGATTGGCAGCTATGGCTACACCTTC. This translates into CASRIGSYGYTF.

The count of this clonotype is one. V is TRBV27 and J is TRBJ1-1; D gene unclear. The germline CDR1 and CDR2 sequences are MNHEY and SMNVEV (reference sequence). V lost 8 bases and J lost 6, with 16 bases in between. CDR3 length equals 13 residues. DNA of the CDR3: TGTGCCAGCCAGCGGCCGGGGTCCTCTGAAGCTTTCTTT. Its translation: CASQRPGSSEAFF.

The CDR3 loop reads CSARATGRDLTEAFF. The CDR3 DNA sequence: TGCAGTGCTAGAGCCACAGGAAGGGATCTCACTGAAGCTTTCTTT. The rearrangement links TRBV20-1 to TRBJ1-1; a possible D gene is TRBD1 (5 bases). Trimming pared 1 base from V and 4 bases from J, leaving 16 bases between. This CDR3 has 15 amino acids. The germline V gene has CDR1 DFQATT and CDR2 SNEGSKA (reference sequence).

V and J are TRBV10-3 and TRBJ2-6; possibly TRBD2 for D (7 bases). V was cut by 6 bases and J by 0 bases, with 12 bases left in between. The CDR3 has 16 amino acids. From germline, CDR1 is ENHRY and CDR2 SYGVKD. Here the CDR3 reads CAIRGGATSGANVLTF. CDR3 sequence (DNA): TGTGCCATCAGAGGGGGGGCTACCTCTGGGGCCAACGTCCTGACTTTC.

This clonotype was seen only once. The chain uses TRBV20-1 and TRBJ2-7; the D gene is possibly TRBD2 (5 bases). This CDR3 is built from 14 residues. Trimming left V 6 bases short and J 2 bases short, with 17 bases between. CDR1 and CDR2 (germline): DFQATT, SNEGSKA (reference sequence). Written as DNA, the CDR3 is TGCAGTGCAACCGGGGATACACGCCCCTACGAGCAGTACTTC. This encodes CSATGDTRPYEQYF.

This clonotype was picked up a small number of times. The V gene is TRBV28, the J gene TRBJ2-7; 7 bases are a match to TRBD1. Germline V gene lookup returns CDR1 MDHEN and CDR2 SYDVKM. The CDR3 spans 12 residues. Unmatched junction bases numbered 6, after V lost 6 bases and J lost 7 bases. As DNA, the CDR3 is TGTGCCAGCAGCCGACAGGGCGGGGAGCAGTACTTC. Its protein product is CASSRQGGEQYF.

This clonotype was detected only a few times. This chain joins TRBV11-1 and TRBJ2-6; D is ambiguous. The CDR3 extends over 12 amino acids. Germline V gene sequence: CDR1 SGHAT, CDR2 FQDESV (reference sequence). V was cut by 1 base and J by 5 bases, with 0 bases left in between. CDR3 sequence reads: CASSLGANVLTF. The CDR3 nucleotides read TGTGCCAGCAGCTTAGGGGCCAACGTCCTGACTTTC.

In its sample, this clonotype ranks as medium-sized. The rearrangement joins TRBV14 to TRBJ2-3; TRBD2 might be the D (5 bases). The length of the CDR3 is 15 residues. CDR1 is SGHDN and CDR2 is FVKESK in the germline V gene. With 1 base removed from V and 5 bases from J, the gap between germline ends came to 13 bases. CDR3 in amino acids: CASSQGLRGRDTQYF. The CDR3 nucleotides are TGTGCCAGCAGCCAAGGTTTACGGGGAAGAGATACGCAGTATTTT. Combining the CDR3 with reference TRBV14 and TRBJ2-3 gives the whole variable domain EAGVTQFPSHSVIEKGQTVTLRCDPISGHDNLYWYRRVMGKEIKFLLHFVKESKQDESGMPNNRFLAERTGGTYSTLKVQPAELEDSGVYFCASSQGLRGRDTQYFGPGTRLTVL.

The CDR3 region has the DNA TGCAGCGTAAGAACAGCCCCCAATGAGCAGTTCTTC. Protein: CSVRTAPNEQFF. The rearrangement uses TRBV29-1 and TRBJ2-1; D gene unclear. V was clipped by 6 bases and J by 6 bases, with 12 bases between them. The CDR3 has 12 residues. Germline V gives CDR1 SQVTM, CDR2 ANQGSEA.